This TCR beta chain was identified in a study of blood T cells in healthy people across ages. This clonotype was seen a handful of times. CDR3 length: 15 residues. With 5 bases removed from V and 0 bases from J, the gap between germline ends came to 13 bases. CDR1 is MDHEN, CDR2 SYDVKM, per germline. Through a sample-barcoded 5' primer and a J-beta primer mix, a second PCR was run for about 6 to 12 cycles. TCRdb processed the 5' RACE reads anew with MiXCR; each CDR3 protein has one entry. Of about 930,000 distinct CDR3 sequences in the sample, 25% to 30% were seen once. These data were likewise used in another study, on T cells of mothers and their children. As reported in that work: Thymic selection shapes TCR recombination output in related pairs, and it does so similarly in unrelated pairs. Unrelated mother-child pairs always had slightly, but never significantly, lower normalized overlap than related pairs.

The V call is TRBV28, the J call TRBJ1-2, with D perhaps matching TRBD1 (6 bases). This clonotype originated in a woman in her forties in good health. Sequenced sample: blood. CDR3 sequence reads: CASSPVRGANYGYTF. CDR3 bases: TGTGCCAGCAGTCCCGTGAGGGGGGCTAACTATGGCTACACCTTC.